This T cell receptor beta chain was captured by sequencing in a study of T cells in Graves' hyperthyroidism and ophthalmopathy. On this clonotype itself: Antigen unknown.

Study-level points and caveats: With a median lead of around 5.9 months before onset, the model predicted ophthalmopathy.

The CDR3 extends over 15 amino acids. V was pared by 6 bases and J by 3 bases, with 8 bases of the junction left unmatched. The germline V gene has CDR1 DFQATT and CDR2 SNEGSKA (reference sequence). Researchers amplified the TCR beta CDR3 regions from RNA transcripts. Primed by the HTBI set, a first-round RT-PCR was run on the TCR CDR3. TCRdb passed the multiplex PCR reads through MiXCR, listing each CDR3 protein once. This table has around 580,000 distinct CDR3 sequences, roughly 50% appearing once. Patients aged 18 to 65 with hyperthyroidism were newly diagnosed, with duration under 2 months. The rearrangement links TRBV20-1 to TRBJ2-7, with 13 nucleotides matching TRBD2. Specimen: peripheral blood or thyroid tissue (not recorded which). The sequence was obtained from a woman aged 18-29 years with Graves' hyperthyroidism. The chain's CDR3 is CSAYGLAGDDYEQYF. In DNA, the CDR3 is TGCAGTGCCTACGGACTAGCGGGAGACGACTACGAGCAGTACTTC.